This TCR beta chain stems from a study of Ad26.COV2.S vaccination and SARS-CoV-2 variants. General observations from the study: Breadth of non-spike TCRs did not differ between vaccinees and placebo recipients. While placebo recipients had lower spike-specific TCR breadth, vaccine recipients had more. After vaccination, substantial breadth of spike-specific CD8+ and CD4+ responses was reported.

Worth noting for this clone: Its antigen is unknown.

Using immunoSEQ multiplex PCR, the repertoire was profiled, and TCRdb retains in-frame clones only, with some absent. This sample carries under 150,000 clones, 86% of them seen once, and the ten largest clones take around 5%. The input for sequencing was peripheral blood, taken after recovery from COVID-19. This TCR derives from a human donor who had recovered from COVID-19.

The CDR3 reads CASSFAGTGLDNEQFF. The CDR3 DNA reads as TGTGCCAGCAGCTTCGCTGGGACAGGACTTGACAATGAGCAGTTCTTC. The chain carries TRBV7-6 and TRBJ2-1; 8 nucleotides align to TRBD1. This CDR3 region has 16 residues. V was pared by 3 bases and J by 5 bases, with 9 bases of the junction left unmatched. Germline CDR1 reads SGHVS; CDR2 reads FNYEAQ.